The 25 T cell receptor beta chains presented below share a single source sample, sequenced in a study of shared clonotypes between healthy human individuals. Naive CD8 cells, CD45RO-negative and positively selected for CCR7, excluded terminally differentiated effector memory CD45RA+ cells. The repertoire was sequenced with immunoSEQ multiplex PCR; TCRdb's copy has only in-frame clones and lacks some. The sample records about 2 million clones, just under 95% being singletons. Source material: naive CD8+ T cells sorted from blood. The receptors were gathered from a man between 18 and 29 years old in good health.

This clone was detected once. The rearrangement joins TRBV9 to TRBJ2-1, with TRBD2 identical over 8 bases. The CDR3 spans 16 residues. The trim removed 4 bases at V and 5 bases at J, leaving 11 bases unmatched. The germline gives CDR1 SGDLS, CDR2 YYNGEE. The CDR3 loop is CASSPFEGGGNNEQFF. Here the CDR3 DNA reads TGTGCCAGCAGCCCCTTTGAGGGCGGGGGGAACAATGAGCAGTTCTTC.

The chain carries TRBV30 and TRBJ1-2; 8 nucleotides match TRBD1. Per germline, CDR1 GTSNPN and CDR2 SVGIG (reference sequence). After removal of 0 bases from V and 3 bases from J, the junction contained 9 bases not matched to a gene. This CDR3 has 16 residues. The CDR3, as DNA: TGTGCCTGGAGTGTTATAGCTCCGGACAGGGACTATGGCTACACCTTC. Its translation: CAWSVIAPDRDYGYTF.

The chain uses TRBV27 and TRBJ1-1; no firm D call. V lost 8 bases to trimming and J lost 1 base, with 14 bases between them. Germline V gene data show CDR1 as MNHEY and CDR2 as SMNVEV (reference sequence). CDR3 size: 14 residues. CDR3 nucleotides: TGTGCCAGCCGGTACGGCGGAGGGAACACTGAAGCTTTCTTT. It specifies CASRYGGGNTEAFF.

The chain employs TRBV4-1 and TRBJ1-1, with D uncertain. Germline V gene data show CDR1 as MGHRA and CDR2 as YSYEKL. The CDR3 has 15 residues. With 0 bases removed from V and 1 base from J, the gap between germline ends came to 9 bases. The CDR3 loop is CASSQDLWGNTEAFF. CDR3 bases: TGCGCCAGCAGCCAAGATCTTTGGGGGAACACTGAAGCTTTCTTT.

The V call is TRBV5-6, the J call TRBJ1-1; D ambiguous. The V and J ends lost 4 bases and 0 bases respectively, with 7 bases between them. The V gene's germline CDR1 is SGHDT and CDR2 YYEEEE. The CDR3 is made up of 13 amino acids. The DNA for the CDR3 is TGTGCCAGCAGCCCCAGCCTGAACACTGAAGCTTTCTTT. It codes for CASSPSLNTEAFF.

The genes are TRBV28 and TRBJ2-2, with unresolved D. The CDR3 length is 15 residues. Per germline, CDR1 MDHEN and CDR2 SYDVKM. The germline V and J ends were trimmed by 4 bases and 4 bases, with 13 bases remaining between them. The CDR3 loop reads CASSWTEPGTGELFF. DNA of the CDR3: TGTGCCAGCAGTTGGACGGAGCCCGGCACCGGGGAGCTGTTTTTT.

The chain is built from TRBV27 and TRBJ2-3; D may correspond to TRBD1 or TRBD2 (5 bases each). This CDR3 comprises 14 residues. Germline V gives CDR1 MNHEY, CDR2 SMNVEV (reference sequence). V gave up 5 bases and J gave up 3 bases, with 12 bases separating them. CDR3 region: CASSGGWGTDTQYF. CDR3 DNA sequence: TGTGCCAGCAGTGGCGGCTGGGGGACAGATACGCAGTATTTT.

The V gene is TRBV10-3, the J gene TRBJ1-1; 8 bases are shared with TRBD1. The CDR3 runs to 13 residues. Trimming cost V 9 bases and J 5 bases; bases outside gene matches: 8. CDR1 is ENHRY and CDR2 is SYGVKD in the germline V gene. This CDR3 is CAIGKTGETEAFF. Written as DNA, the CDR3 is TGTGCCATTGGAAAGACAGGGGAAACTGAAGCTTTCTTT.

The V gene is TRBV10-2, the J gene TRBJ1-6; possibly TRBD1 for D (5 bases). This CDR3 is 16 amino acids long. V lost 9 bases and J lost 6, with 21 bases in between. Germline assignment: CDR1 WSHSY and CDR2 SAAADI. CDR3 region: CASNNSGGGPNSPLHF. The CDR3 DNA reads as TGCGCCAGTAATAATTCGGGGGGGGGACCTAATTCACCCCTCCACTTT.

This sequence joins TRBV7-9 and TRBJ1-1; TRBD1 aligns across 10 bases. Germline V gives CDR1 SEHNR, CDR2 FQNEAQ (reference sequence). This CDR3 is 15 amino acids long. V was pared by 10 bases and J by 1 base, with 9 bases of the junction left unmatched. The DNA for the CDR3 is TGTGCCACAAGGGACAGGGGTCCCACGAACACTGAAGCTTTCTTT. This codes for CATRDRGPTNTEAFF.

This chain uses TRBV18 with TRBJ2-5, with D perhaps being TRBD1 or TRBD2 (5 bases each). Trimming stripped 3 bases from V and 2 bases from J, with 13 bases between. CDR1 KGHSH and CDR2 LQKENI come from the germline V gene. CDR3 length equals 15 residues. Here the CDR3 reads CASSPDWGNQETQYF. CDR3 bases: TGTGCCAGCTCACCGGATTGGGGGAATCAAGAGACCCAGTACTTC.

This clone was observed a few times. The genes are TRBV19 and TRBJ1-6; tentative D call: TRBD1 (6 bases). V gave up 5 bases and J gave up 5 bases, with 16 bases separating them. The CDR3 has 16 residues. Looked up from germline, CDR1 is LNHDA and CDR2 is SQIVND (reference sequence). This chain's CDR3 is CASSGLADSDNSPLHF. CDR3 DNA: TGTGCCAGTAGTGGTCTGGCGGACAGCGATAATTCACCCCTCCACTTT.

The genes are TRBV25-1 and TRBJ2-7, with D perhaps matching TRBD1 (6 bases). Trimming took 6 bases from V and 3 from J, leaving 15 bases between them. CDR3 length equals 14 residues. Germline CDR1 is MGHDK and CDR2 is SYGVNS. In nucleotides, the CDR3 is TGTGCCAGCAGCTCCCGACAGGAAAGCTACGAGCAGTACTTC. Encoded protein: CASSSRQESYEQYF.

Comment on this clone: This specimen includes other DNA sequences encoding the same CDR3. The chain is built from TRBV27 and TRBJ2-7; D ambiguous. Germline V CDR1 and CDR2: MNHEY, SMNVEV (reference sequence). The V end lost 3 bases, the J end lost 1 base, and 7 bases lay between the germline ends. The CDR3 runs 13 residues. CDR3 DNA: TGTGCCAGCAGTTTGTCTAATTCCTACGAGCAGTACTTC. It translates to CASSLSNSYEQYF.

The chain employs TRBV6-1 and TRBJ1-5, with D unresolved. V gave up 1 base and J gave up 5 bases, with 18 bases separating them. The germline gives CDR1 MNHNS, CDR2 SASEGT. This CDR3 has 17 amino acids. The CDR3 DNA is TGTGCCAGCAGTGAAGAACTGAACTTGGCCCTATATCAGCCCCAGCATTTT. Its translation: CASSEELNLALYQPQHF.

The chain joins TRBV5-5 to TRBJ1-1, with unresolved D. The CDR3 is 13 residues long. V lost 6 bases and J lost 0, with 9 bases in between. The V gene's germline CDR1 is SGHKS and CDR2 YYEKEE (reference sequence). The CDR3: CASNNFLNTEAFF. The CDR3 DNA reads as TGTGCCAGCAATAATTTTTTGAACACTGAAGCTTTCTTT. Looking up the rest from reference TRBV5-5 and TRBJ1-1 gives the full variable domain: DAGVTQSPTHLIKTRGQQVTLRCSPISGHKSVSWYQQVLGQGPQFIFQYYEKEERGRGNFPDRFSARQFPNYSSELNVNALLLGDSALYLCASNNFLNTEAFFGQGTRLTVV.

The chain is built from TRBV27 and TRBJ1-4; D gene unclear. Germline loops: CDR1 MNHEY, CDR2 SMNVEV (reference sequence). V was trimmed by 0 bases and J by 8 bases, leaving 13 bases between them. The CDR3 spans 15 residues. This CDR3 reads CASSLSVDSNEKLFF. The DNA of the CDR3 is TGTGCCAGCAGTTTATCCGTGGACTCAAACGAAAAACTGTTTTTT.

The chain has TRBV5-1 and TRBJ2-5; D perhaps matches TRBD1 (5 bases). Germline lookup yields CDR1 SGHRS and CDR2 YFSETQ. V lost 1 base to trimming and J lost 1 base, with 8 bases between them. The CDR3 is made up of 14 amino acids. This chain's CDR3 is CASSLTGIQETQYF. The CDR3 nucleotides are TGCGCCAGCAGCTTGACAGGCATCCAAGAGACCCAGTACTTC. Using reference TRBV5-1 and TRBJ2-5 for the parts outside the CDR3, the full variable domain is KAGVTQTPRYLIKTRGQQVTLSCSPISGHRSVSWYQQTPGQGLQFLFEYFSETQRNKGNFPGRFSGRQFSNSRSEMNVSTLELGDSALYLCASSLTGIQETQYFGPGTRLLVL.

The chain joins TRBV10-2 to TRBJ2-1; 10 bases map to TRBD2. With 6 bases clipped from V and 9 bases from J, the junction kept 5 bases outside the gene matches. From germline, CDR1 is WSHSY and CDR2 SAAADI. This CDR3 is 13 amino acids long. The CDR3 reads CASSSLAGVEQFF. In nucleotides, the CDR3 is TGCGCCAGCAGCTCTCTAGCGGGAGTTGAGCAGTTCTTC.

Comments on this clone: The sample holds other DNA sequences that translate to the same CDR3. The chain uses TRBV2 and TRBJ2-7; 9 bases line up with TRBD1. Looked up from germline, CDR1 is SNHLY and CDR2 is FYNNEI. The CDR3 runs 14 residues. Losses at the gene ends were 4 bases for V and 3 bases for J; bases not matched to a gene: 4. The CDR3 nucleotides read TGTGCCAGCAGTGGTCCGGGACAGGGCTACGAGCAGTACTTC. It encodes CASSGPGQGYEQYF.

The J gene is TRBJ2-1, the V gene TRBV6-4; D unclear. Germline CDR1 and CDR2: MRHNA and SNTAGT. V was trimmed by 3 bases and J by 6 bases, leaving 9 bases between them. The CDR3 is 13 residues long. CDR3 sequence reads: CASSEEKGNEQFF. The CDR3 bases are TGTGCCAGCAGTGAGGAAAAAGGCAATGAGCAGTTCTTC.

The chain joins TRBV27 to TRBJ2-7, with D perhaps given as TRBD1 or TRBD2 (5 bases each). Trimming left V 3 bases short and J 3 bases short, with 12 bases between. Germline V gives CDR1 MNHEY, CDR2 SMNVEV (reference sequence). This CDR3 spans 14 amino acids. The CDR3 spells CASSFGGDHYEQYF. CDR3 sequence (DNA): TGTGCCAGCAGTTTCGGTGGGGACCACTACGAGCAGTACTTC.

V gene TRBV6-1 combines with J gene TRBJ2-3, with 12 bases identical to TRBD2. Germline V lookup: CDR1 MNHNS, CDR2 SASEGT. The CDR3 covers 17 residues. With V trimmed by 3 bases and J by 0 bases, 4 bases remained unmatched. The chain's CDR3 is CASSERLAGVSTDTQYF. For the CDR3, the DNA is TGTGCCAGCAGTGAGAGACTAGCGGGGGTGAGCACAGATACGCAGTATTTT.

The gene calls are TRBV4-1 and TRBJ2-5; tentative D call: TRBD2 (6 bases). The CDR3 sequence is 13 residues long. The V end was cut by 0 bases, the J end by 5 bases, with 7 bases between. The germline CDR1 and CDR2 sequences are MGHRA and YSYEKL. CDR3 loop: CASSQEAGETQYF. The CDR3 region has the DNA TGCGCCAGCAGCCAAGAGGCGGGGGAGACCCAGTACTTC.

The chain couples TRBV6-5 to TRBJ1-2; TRBD1 matches 8 bases. CDR1 MNHEY and CDR2 SVGAGI come from the germline V gene. The trim removed 4 bases at V and 8 bases at J, leaving 15 bases unmatched. The CDR3 is 16 residues long. As DNA, the CDR3 is TGTGCCAGCAGTTCAGCGGACAGGGTTCCGGTCTTGGGCTACACCTTC. It is translated as CASSSADRVPVLGYTF.